This T cell receptor beta chain is from a study of T cell clonality in common variable immunodeficiency. Overall study results and limits: CVID subjects showed higher TCRbeta clonality than healthy controls. Common variable immunodeficiency TCR beta sequences reportedly had fewer deletions and N-nucleotide insertions.

This clone was counted at least ten times. The antigen remains unidentified. The DNA ends 3 residues before the CDR3 does, and the rest of the CDR3 is filled in from the germline J gene. V was clipped by 2 bases and J by 4 bases; unmatched bases: 5. The CDR3 is made up of 14 amino acids. The V gene's germline CDR1 is GTSNPN and CDR2 SVGIG (reference sequence). Clones were sequenced by immunoSEQ multiplex PCR, and TCRdb holds only the in-frame ones, with some missing. The sample yields about 34,000 clones, without any singletons. Both groups were predominantly of Caucasian heritage. Material: peripheral blood mononuclear cells. The chain has TRBV30 and TRBJ1-2; 9 nucleotides agree with TRBD1. The clonotype comes from a human donor with common variable immunodeficiency. The CDR3 spells CAWSPDRGIYGYTF. The sequenced part of the CDR3 DNA is TGTGCCTGGAGTCCCGACAGGGGGATCTATGGC. The variable domain in full, with the rest retrieved from reference TRBV30 and TRBJ1-2, is SQTIHQWPATLVQPVGSPLSLECTVEGTSNPNLYWYRQAAGRGLQLLFYSVGIGQISSEVPQNLSASRPQDRQFILSSKKLLLSDSGFYLCAWSPDRGIYGYTFGSGTRLTVV.